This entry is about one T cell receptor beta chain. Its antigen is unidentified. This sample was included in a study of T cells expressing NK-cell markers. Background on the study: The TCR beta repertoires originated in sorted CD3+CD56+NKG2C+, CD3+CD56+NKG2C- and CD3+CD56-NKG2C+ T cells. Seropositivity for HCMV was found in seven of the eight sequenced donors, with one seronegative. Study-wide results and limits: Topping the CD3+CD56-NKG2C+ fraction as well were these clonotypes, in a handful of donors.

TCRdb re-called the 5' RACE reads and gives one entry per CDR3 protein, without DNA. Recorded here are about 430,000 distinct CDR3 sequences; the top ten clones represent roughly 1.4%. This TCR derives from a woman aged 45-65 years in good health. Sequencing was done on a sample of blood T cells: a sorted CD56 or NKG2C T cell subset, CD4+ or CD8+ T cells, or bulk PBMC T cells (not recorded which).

The CDR3 loop reads CSVGTGGTYEQYF. V and J are TRBV29-1 and TRBJ2-7; the D call of TRBD1 rests on TCRdb alone, since no DNA is present to check it. Germline CDR1 is SQVTM and CDR2 is ANQGSEA. The CDR3 covers 13 residues.